This T cell receptor beta chain came from a study of T cells after yellow fever vaccination. Study information: Any fraction with a low cell number was prepared using SMART-Seq v4 Ultra Low Input. Regarding the study as a whole: A minor fraction of clonotypes spanned both CD4 and CD8 compartments.

At least ten counts were recorded for this clonotype. Its antigen is not identified. The junction had 7 bases not matched to a gene; V was cut back by 2 bases and J by 1 base. Germline CDR1 is SGHRS and CDR2 is YFSETQ. This CDR3 comprises 17 residues. Via MiXCR, TCRdb re-called the 5' RACE reads, giving one row per CDR3 protein. The profile shows more than 90,000 distinct CDR3 sequences, 7.2% of them singletons. The sequence came from a man younger than 30 who received the YFV17D yellow fever vaccine. The chain combines TRBV5-1 with TRBJ1-1; the match to TRBD1 covers 11 bases. This specimen was CD4+ T cells sorted from PBMCs, taken more than 35 days after the first yellow fever vaccination. CDR3 in amino acids: CASSFGTGGKRNTEAFF. For the CDR3, the DNA is TGCGCCAGCAGCTTCGGGACAGGGGGTAAGAGGAACACTGAAGCTTTCTTT.